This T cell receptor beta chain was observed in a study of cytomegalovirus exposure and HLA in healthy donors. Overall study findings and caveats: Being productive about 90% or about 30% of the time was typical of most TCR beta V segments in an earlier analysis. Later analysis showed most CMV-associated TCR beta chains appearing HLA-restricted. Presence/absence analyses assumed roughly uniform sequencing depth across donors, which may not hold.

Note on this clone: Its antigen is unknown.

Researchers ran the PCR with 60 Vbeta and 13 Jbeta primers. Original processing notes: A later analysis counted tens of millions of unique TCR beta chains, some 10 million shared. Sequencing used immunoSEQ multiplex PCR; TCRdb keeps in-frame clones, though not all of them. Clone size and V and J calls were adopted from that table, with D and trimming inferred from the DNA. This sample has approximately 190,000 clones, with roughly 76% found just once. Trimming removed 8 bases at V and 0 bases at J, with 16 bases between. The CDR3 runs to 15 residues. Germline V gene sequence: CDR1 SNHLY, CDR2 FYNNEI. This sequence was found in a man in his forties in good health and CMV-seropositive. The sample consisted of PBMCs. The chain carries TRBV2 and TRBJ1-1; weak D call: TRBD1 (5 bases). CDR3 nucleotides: TGTGCCAGCCATAGGAGGGGCACCTTGAACACTGAAGCTTTCTTT. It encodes CASHRRGTLNTEAFF.